This TCR beta chain was identified during a study of brain T cells in children with intractable seizures. A remark on this clone: Its antigen is as yet unknown.

Study-wide findings and caveats: Absence of clones before surgery may stem from lower sequencing depth. HCMV serostatus was not known, and viral specificity came from CDR3 similarity only.

CDR1 is SGHRS, CDR2 YFSETQ, per germline. Trimming took off 6 bases at V and 3 bases at J, with 12 bases between the two ends. There are 13 residues in the CDR3. Stated time point: blood from clinic visit 5 months post-surgery; TSC patient then seizure free. Surgery cases with the highest brain T cell transcript signatures were chosen for sequencing. Before surgery, patients took at least one anti-epileptic drug. TCRdb's copy holds only in-frame clones and misses some; the assay was immunoSEQ multiplex PCR. The data hold hundreds of thousands of clones, with over 90% observed a single time. The clonotype comes from a boy under two years old with tuberous sclerosis and intractable seizures. The chain has TRBV5-1 and TRBJ1-1; D remains ambiguous. Here the sequenced sample was peripheral blood, taken 4 to 5 months after surgery. The CDR3 loop is CASIEDGHTEAFF. CDR3 DNA: TGCGCCAGCATAGAGGACGGTCACACTGAAGCTTTCTTT. Full variable domain (rest looked up from reference TRBV5-1 and TRBJ1-1): KAGVTQTPRYLIKTRGQQVTLSCSPISGHRSVSWYQQTPGQGLQFLFEYFSETQRNKGNFPGRFSGRQFSNSRSEMNVSTLELGDSALYLCASIEDGHTEAFFGQGTRLTVV.